This T cell receptor beta chain was sequenced during a study of human versus mouse CDR3 diversity and MHC coevolution. Regarding this clone: The antigen is not known.

The study's findings and limits: Compared with mice, human CDR3s carried more deletions and insertions on average.

V gave up 9 bases and J gave up 7 bases, with 12 bases separating them. Germline V lookup: CDR1 MNHEY, CDR2 SMNVEV (reference sequence). CDR3 length equals 12 residues. The protocol was immunoSEQ multiplex PCR, while the TCRdb copy is restricted to in-frame clones and leaves out a portion. Here the sample spans roughly 81,000 clones, 93% being singletons. The sequenced sample consisted of naive CD4+ T cells from blood. Stated subset: CD45RO-negative CD62L-positive naive CD4 T cells. The chain joins TRBV27 to TRBJ2-2; perhaps TRBD1 as D (5 bases). The source of this sequence is a person aged 25 to 75 in good health. The CDR3 nucleotides read TGTGCCAGGCAGGGTTATATCGGGGAGCTGTTTTTT. Translating it yields CARQGYIGELFF.